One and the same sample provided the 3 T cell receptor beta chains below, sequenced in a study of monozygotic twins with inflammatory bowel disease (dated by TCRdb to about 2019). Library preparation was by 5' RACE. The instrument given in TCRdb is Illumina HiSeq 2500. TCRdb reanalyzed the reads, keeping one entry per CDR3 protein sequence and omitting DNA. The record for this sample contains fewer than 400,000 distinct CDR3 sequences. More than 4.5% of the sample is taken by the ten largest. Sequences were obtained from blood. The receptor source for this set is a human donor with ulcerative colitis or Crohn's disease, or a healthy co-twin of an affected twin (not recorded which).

The CDR3 reads CASSLNPSGYEQYF. This chain connects TRBV28 to TRBJ2-7; there is no DNA to check the TCRdb D call of TRBD1. The CDR3 runs to 14 residues. The germline CDR1 and CDR2 sequences are MDHEN and SYDVKM.

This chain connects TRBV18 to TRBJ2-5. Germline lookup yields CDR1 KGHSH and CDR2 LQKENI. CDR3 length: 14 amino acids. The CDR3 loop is CASSPPSGAETQYF.

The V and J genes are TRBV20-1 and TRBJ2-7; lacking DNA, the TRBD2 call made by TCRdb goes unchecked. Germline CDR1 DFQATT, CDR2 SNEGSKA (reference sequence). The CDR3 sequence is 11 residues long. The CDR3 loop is CRAEAGFEQYF.